This TCR beta chain was observed in a study of long-term antiretroviral therapy in people with HIV (dated by TCRdb to between 2020 and 2023). Describing the broader study: The earliest samples were collected approximately a decade before the 2015 WHO recommendation for immediate ART, a period when ART was typically delayed until CD4 counts fell. A retrospective serial study tested whether changes in peripheral blood TRB repertoire composition and diversity were associated with ART initiation and durable HIV suppression. A total of under 250 cryopreserved PBMC samples were contributed to the cohort by 30 adults with confirmed HIV infection, with samples collected serially over a mean of about 6 years (range 1-12). Of the 30 participants with HIV, eleven were female. No cross-contamination during QIAcube processing turned up in test extractions that ran a monoclonal T-cell line alongside 33 polyclonal samples.

To be included, a participant needed at least one PBMC sample from before ART initiation plus at least two post-ART samples. Every participant with HIV received treatment in the United States of America. Before DNA extraction, cryopreserved samples containing about 0.9-11 million PBMC were thawed and washed. At the time of the earliest PBMC sample, participants with HIV were aged between roughly 20 and 54 years. Per participant, PBMC samples came from 1-4 timepoints prior to ART initiation and 2-8 timepoints following ART initiation, for a median of 7 samples. For every participant, serial HIV viral load, CD4+ T-cell count, ART history and demographic data were obtained. A Qiagen kit on a QIAcube was used to extract genomic DNA from unsorted PBMC, with samples processed in batches of 12. About this clone itself: Its antigen is still unknown. Base qualities are missing; no much larger clone stands one base away.

V is trimmed back by 4 bases and J by 4 bases, and the junction contains 13 bases that no gene match accounts for. Reading from cysteine to phenylalanine, the CDR3 counts 17 amino acids. Just the 51-base CDR3 DNA is kept, in frame starting at base 1. CDR1 and CDR2, looked up from the germline V gene, are MGHRA and YSYEKL. Results the study describes overall, beyond this receptor: The repertoire was dominated across all time points by expanded TRB clones identified before ART initiation, although this dominance was seen to fluctuate and to decrease in many PLHIV after ART. Because cell numbers in pre-ART samples were limited, unsorted PBMC were profiled instead of sorted CD4+ and CD8+ T cells. Since PBMC availability was limited, sequencing covered only the TCR beta chain, with no alpha chain pairing. Inferences about post-ART repertoire changes were limited because no data were available on ART adherence, viral resistance or therapy changes. ART initiation was associated with a significant increase in TRB diversity, but diversity stayed significantly below transplant donor controls even after long-term ART. Samples dated from the mid-2000s to the late 2010s, and the ART regimens used may be less effective than current ones. Narrower CDR3 length ranges were observed in HIV repertoires than in controls, and an antigen-experienced repertoire with only a slight naive shift after ART was suggested by the network structure.

The immunoSEQ hsTCRB v3.0 assay was used at survey level resolution to sequence the TRB variable region. The targeted TRB sequencing depth was about 40,000-50,000 T-cell genomes per sample. TRB libraries were pooled and sequenced on an Illumina MiSeq using a v3 150-cycle kit. The source study handled its data this way. Repertoire analysis was performed in R inside a reproducible Nextflow workflow that covered QC, data transformation and analysis. LymphoSeq2, an R package for AIRR-Seq data exploration, was used to implement custom analyses. A few samples that yielded fewer than 5000 total TRB sequences were excluded, so that fewer than 250 HIV repertoires were analyzed. Among the roughly 180 retained HIV repertoires, approximately 61 were collected before ART initiation and around 130 after ART initiation. Repertoires were downsampled to 5000 TRB nucleotide sequences, with summary statistics averaged over 100 downsampling iterations. The analysis kept only TRB sequences whose CDR3 regions were at least seven amino acids long. Two measures captured diversity: a Shannon entropy-derived clonality score and the Gini coefficient. In the repertoire networks, any two of the top 5000 CDR3 amino acid sequences were connected whenever the two sequences differed by an edit distance of one. Antigen specificity groups and MHC restriction were predicted for TRB CDR3 amino acid sequences with GLIPH2. To flag known associations with CMV, EBV, HIV or tissue antigens, CDR3 amino acid sequences were compared against VDJdb and McPAS-TCR. Pre-ART, post-ART and control groups were compared with Wilcoxon signed-rank tests and Holm-Bonferroni correction. TCRdb holds this immuneACCESS table with in-frame rearrangements only. Some clones are missing; in checked studies, unresolved V genes explain under half, and the rest has no known cause. That table gives V, J and clone size, and the DNA gave D and trimming. The sample data list tens of thousands of clones, and approximately 85% of these were observed just once. The ten largest clones take up around 8.2% of the sample.

The receptor's source is a man aged 35 to 55 with HIV. The V and J segments used are TRBV4-1 and TRBJ2-1, with 7 bases aligning to TRBD2. This specimen consisted of unsorted PBMCs, obtained 3 years after starting antiretroviral therapy. For the CDR3, the sequence is CASSPSRASGEYNEQFF. The DNA sequence is as follows: TGCGCCAGCAGCCCCTCTAGGGCTAGCGGTGAGTACAATGAGCAGTTCTTC.